This T cell receptor beta chain originates from a study of T cells in Graves' hyperthyroidism and ophthalmopathy. Turning to the study itself: Peripheral blood was drawn at first diagnosis, prior to all treatment.

The source material, RNA transcripts, was used to amplify TCR beta CDR3 regions. Primed by the HTBI set, a first-round RT-PCR was run on the TCR CDR3. TCRdb analysed the multiplex PCR reads with MiXCR anew, one entry per CDR3 protein. The sample includes 350,000 to 400,000 distinct CDR3 sequences, 15% of them seen just once. This clonotype was observed a handful of times. Hyperthyroidism of Graves' type that showed no ophthalmopathy progression within 18 months was stable. The study based diagnoses on clinical symptoms, serum thyroxine and TRAb, thyroid ultrasound and orbital computed tomography. The CDR3 sequence is 13 residues long. The junction had 3 bases not matched to a gene; V was cut back by 6 bases and J by 2 bases. Per the germline V gene, CDR1 is MNHEY and CDR2 is SVGEGT.

This sequence originates from a woman under 40 with Graves' hyperthyroidism. The sequencing input was blood. The chain couples TRBV6-2 or TRBV6-3 to TRBJ2-7, with 8 bases lining up with TRBD1. CDR3 DNA: TGTGCCAGCAGAGCGACAGGGGCCTACGAGCAGTACTTC. It encodes CASRATGAYEQYF.